A single count supports the clone carrying this TCR beta chain. These data originate in a study of T cell changes during pregnancy in multiple sclerosis. The table came from immunoSEQ multiplex PCR; TCRdb's copy has only in-frame clones and leaves some out. The sample records around 110,000 clones, just under 95% being singletons. Trimming took 1 base from V and 5 from J, leaving 14 bases between them. The CDR3 contains 14 residues. From germline, CDR1 is GTSNPN and CDR2 SVGIG (reference sequence). The sequencing here drew on peripheral blood, taken after pregnancy. V usage is TRBV30 and J usage is TRBJ1-1; possibly TRBD1 for D (5 bases). This receptor was obtained from a female donor with multiple sclerosis, enrolled in a pregnancy study. The CDR3 nucleotides are TGTGCCTGGAGTGAGCAGGGATACAGGACTGAAGCTTTCTTT. Translating gives CAWSEQGYRTEAFF.